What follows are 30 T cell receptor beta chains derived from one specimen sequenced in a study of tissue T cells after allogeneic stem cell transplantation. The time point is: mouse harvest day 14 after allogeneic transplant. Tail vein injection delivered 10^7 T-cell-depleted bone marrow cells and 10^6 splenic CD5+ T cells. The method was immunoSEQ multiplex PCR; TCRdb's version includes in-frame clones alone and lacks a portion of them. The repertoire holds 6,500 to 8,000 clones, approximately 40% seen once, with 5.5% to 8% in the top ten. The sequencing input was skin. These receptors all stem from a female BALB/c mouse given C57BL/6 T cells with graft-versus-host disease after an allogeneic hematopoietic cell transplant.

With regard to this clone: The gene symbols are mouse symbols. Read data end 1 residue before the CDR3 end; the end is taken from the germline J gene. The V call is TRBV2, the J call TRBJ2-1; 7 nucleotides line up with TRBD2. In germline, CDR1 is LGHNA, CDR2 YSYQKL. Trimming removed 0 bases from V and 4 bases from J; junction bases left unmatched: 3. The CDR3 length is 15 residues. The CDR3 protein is CASSQDGWGYAEQFF. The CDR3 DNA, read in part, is TGTGCCAGCAGCCAAGATGGCTGGGGGTATGCTGAGCAGTTC.

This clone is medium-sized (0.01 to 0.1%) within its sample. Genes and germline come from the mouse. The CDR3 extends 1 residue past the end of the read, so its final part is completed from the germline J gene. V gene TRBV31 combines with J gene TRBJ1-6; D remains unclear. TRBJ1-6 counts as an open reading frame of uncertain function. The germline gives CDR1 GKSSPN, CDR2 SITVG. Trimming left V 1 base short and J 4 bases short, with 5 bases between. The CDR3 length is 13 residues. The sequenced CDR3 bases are TGTGCCTGGAGTCACCAGTATAATTCGCCCCTCTAC. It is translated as CAWSHQYNSPLY. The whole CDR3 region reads CAWSHQYNSPLYF.

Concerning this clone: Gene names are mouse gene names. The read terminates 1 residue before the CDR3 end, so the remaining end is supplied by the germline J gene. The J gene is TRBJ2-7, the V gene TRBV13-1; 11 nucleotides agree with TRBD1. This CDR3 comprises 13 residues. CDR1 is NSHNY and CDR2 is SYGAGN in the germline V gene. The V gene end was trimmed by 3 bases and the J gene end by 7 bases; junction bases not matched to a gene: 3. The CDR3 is CASSVDRGREQYF. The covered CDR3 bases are TGTGCCAGCAGTGTGGACAGGGGGCGGGAACAGTAC.

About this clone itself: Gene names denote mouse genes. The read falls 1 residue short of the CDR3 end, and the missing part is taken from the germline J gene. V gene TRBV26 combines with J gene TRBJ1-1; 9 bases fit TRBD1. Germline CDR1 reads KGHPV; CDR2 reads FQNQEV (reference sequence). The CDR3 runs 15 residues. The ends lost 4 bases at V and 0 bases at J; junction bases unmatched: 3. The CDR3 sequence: CASSRTGVANTEVFF. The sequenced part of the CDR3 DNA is TGTGCCAGCAGTCGGACAGGGGTTGCAAACACAGAAGTCTTC.

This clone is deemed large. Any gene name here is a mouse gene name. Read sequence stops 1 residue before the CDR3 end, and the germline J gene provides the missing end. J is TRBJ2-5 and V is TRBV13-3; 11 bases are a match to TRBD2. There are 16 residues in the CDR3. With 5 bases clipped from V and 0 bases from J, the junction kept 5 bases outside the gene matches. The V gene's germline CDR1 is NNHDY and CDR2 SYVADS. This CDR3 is CASSRGLGVNQDTQYF. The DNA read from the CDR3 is TGTGCCAGCAGCCGGGGACTGGGGGTTAACCAAGACACCCAGTAC.

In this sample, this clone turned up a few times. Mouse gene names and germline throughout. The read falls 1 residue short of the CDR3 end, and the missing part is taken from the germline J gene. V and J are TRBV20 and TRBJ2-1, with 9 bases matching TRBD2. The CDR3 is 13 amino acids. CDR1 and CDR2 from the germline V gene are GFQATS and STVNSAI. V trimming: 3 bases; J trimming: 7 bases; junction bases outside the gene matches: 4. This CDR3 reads CGARDWGFAEQFF. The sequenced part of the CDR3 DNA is TGTGGTGCTAGAGACTGGGGGTTCGCTGAGCAGTTC.

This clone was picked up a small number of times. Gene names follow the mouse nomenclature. The covered CDR3 bases are TGCACCTGCAGTGCAAGGGACAGATCCAACGAAAGATTATTT. Residues: CTCSARDRSNERLF. In full, the CDR3 is CTCSARDRSNERLFF. V usage is TRBV1 and J usage is TRBJ1-4, with 7 bases fitting TRBD1. The sequence runs out 1 residue before the end of the CDR3; the remainder is reconstructed from the germline J gene. Trimming took 2 bases from V and 2 from J; bases not matched to a gene: 2. This CDR3 contains 15 residues. In germline, CDR1 is NSQYPW, CDR2 LRSPGD (reference sequence).

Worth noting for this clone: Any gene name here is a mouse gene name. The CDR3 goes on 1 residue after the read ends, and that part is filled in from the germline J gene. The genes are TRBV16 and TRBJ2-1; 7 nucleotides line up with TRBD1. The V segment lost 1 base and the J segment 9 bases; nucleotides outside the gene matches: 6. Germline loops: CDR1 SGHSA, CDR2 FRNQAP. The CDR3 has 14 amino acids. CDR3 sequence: CASSLAQGTGEQFF. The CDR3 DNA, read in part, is TGTGCAAGCAGCTTAGCACAGGGGACGGGTGAGCAGTTC.

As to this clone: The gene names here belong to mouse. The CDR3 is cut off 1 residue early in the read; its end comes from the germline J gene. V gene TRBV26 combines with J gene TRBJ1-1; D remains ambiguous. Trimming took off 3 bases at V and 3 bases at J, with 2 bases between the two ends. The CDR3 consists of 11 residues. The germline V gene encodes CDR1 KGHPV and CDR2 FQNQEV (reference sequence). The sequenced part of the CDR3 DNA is TGTGCCAGCAGTCTTCACACAGAAGTCTTC. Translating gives CASSLHTEVF. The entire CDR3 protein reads CASSLHTEVFF.

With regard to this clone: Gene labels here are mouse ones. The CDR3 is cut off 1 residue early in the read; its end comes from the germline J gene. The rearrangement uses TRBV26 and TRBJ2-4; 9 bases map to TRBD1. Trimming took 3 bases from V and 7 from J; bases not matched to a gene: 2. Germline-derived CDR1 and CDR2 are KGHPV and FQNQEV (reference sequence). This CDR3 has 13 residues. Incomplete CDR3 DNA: TGTGCCAGCAGTCTTGGGGACAGGGACACCTTGTAC. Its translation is CASSLGDRDTLY. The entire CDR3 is CASSLGDRDTLYF.

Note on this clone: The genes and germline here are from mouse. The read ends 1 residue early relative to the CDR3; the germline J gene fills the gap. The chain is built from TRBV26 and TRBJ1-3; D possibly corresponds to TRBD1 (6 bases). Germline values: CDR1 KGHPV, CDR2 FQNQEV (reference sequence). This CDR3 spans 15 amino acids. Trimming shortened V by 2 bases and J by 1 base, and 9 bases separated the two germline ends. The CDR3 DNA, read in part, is TGTGCCAGCAGTCTGGGGGGGCGGTCTGGAAATACGCTCTAT. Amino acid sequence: CASSLGGRSGNTLY. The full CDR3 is CASSLGGRSGNTLYF.

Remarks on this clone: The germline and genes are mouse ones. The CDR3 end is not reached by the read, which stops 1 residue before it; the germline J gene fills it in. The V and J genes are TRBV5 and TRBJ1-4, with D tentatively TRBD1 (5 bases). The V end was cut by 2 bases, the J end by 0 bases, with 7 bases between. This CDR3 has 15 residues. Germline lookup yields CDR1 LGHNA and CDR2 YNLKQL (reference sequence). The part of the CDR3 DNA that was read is TGTGCCAGCAGCCAACAGGGCGTTTCCAACGAAAGATTATTT. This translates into CASSQQGVSNERLF. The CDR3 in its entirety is CASSQQGVSNERLFF.

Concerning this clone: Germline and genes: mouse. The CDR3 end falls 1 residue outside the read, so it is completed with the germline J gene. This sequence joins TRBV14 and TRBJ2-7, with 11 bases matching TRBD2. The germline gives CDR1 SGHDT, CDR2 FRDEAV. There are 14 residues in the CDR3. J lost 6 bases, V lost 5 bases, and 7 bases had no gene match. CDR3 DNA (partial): TGTGCCAGCAGCCGTACTGGGGGGGCGCCTGAACAGTAC. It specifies CASSRTGGAPEQY. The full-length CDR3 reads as CASSRTGGAPEQYF.

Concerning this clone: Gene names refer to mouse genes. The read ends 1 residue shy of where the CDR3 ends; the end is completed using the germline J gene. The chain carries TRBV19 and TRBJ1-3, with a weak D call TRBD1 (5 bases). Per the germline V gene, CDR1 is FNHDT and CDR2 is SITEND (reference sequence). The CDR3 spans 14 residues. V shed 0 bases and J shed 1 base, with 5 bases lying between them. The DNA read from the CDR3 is TGTGCCAGCAGTATAGGGACATCTGGAAATACGCTCTAT. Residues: CASSIGTSGNTLY. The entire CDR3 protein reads CASSIGTSGNTLYF. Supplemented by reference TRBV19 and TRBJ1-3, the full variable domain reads GGIITQTPKFLIGQEGQKLTLKCQQNFNHDTMYWYRQDSGKGLRLIYYSITENDLQKGDLSEGYDASREKKSSFSLTVTSAQKNEMAVFLCASSIGTSGNTLYFGEGSRLIVV.

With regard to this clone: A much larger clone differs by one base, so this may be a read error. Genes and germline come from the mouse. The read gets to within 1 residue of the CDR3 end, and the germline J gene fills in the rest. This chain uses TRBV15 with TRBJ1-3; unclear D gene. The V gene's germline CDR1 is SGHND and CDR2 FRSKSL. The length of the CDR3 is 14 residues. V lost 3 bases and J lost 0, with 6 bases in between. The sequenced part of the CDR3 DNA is TGTGCCAGCAGTTTGGGCAGTTCTGGAAATACGCTCTAT. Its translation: CASSLGSSGNTLY. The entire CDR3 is CASSLGSSGNTLYF.

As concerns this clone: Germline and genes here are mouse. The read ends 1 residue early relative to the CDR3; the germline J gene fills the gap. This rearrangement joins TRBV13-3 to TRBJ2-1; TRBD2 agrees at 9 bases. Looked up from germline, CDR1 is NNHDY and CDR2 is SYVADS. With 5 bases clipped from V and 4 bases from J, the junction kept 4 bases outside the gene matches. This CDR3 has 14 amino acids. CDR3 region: CASSPGTGYAEQFF. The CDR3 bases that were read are TGTGCCAGCAGCCCCGGGACTGGGTATGCTGAGCAGTTC.

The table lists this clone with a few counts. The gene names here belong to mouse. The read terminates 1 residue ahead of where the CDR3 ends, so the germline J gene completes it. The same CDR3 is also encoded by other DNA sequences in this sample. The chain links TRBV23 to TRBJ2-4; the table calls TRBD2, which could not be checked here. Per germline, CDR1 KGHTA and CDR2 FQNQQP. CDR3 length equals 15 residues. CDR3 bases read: TGCTCCAGCAGGCGGACTGGTTCTAGTCAAAACACCTTGTAC. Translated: CSSRRTGSSQNTLY. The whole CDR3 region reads CSSRRTGSSQNTLYF.

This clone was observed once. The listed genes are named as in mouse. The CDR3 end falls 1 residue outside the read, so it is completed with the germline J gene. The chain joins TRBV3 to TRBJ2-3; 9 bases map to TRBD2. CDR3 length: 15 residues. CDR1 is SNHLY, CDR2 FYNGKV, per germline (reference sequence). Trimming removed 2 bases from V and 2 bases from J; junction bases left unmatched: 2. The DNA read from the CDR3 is TGTGCCAGCAGCTTATGGGGGGGCGCTGCAGAAACGCTGTAT. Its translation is CASSLWGGAAETLY. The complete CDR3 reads CASSLWGGAAETLYF.

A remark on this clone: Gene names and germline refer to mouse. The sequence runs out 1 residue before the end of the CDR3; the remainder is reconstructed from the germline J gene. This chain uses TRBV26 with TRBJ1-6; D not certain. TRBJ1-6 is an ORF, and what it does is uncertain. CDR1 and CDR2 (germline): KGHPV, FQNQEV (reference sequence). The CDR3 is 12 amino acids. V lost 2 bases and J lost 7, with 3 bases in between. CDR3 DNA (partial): TGTGCCAGCAGTCTGGGCAATTCGCCCCTCTAC. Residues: CASSLGNSPLY. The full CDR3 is CASSLGNSPLYF.

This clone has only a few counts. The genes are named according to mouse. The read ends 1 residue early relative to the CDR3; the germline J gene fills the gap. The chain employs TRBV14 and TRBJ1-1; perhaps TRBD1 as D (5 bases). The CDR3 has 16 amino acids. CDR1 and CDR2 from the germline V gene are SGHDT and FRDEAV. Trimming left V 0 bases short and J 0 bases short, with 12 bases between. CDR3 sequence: CASSFWGNGANTEVFF. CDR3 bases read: TGTGCCAGCAGTTTCTGGGGGAACGGAGCAAACACAGAAGTCTTC.

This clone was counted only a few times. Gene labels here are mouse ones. CDR3 sequence reads: CASSHAQGGDTQYF. CDR3 DNA, as far as it was read: TGTGCCAGCAGCCATGCGCAGGGAGGAGACACCCAGTAC. This chain uses TRBV5 with TRBJ2-5; tentative D call: TRBD1 (5 bases). The CDR3 end falls 1 residue outside the read, so it is completed with the germline J gene. V was shortened by 3 bases and J by 5 bases, with 12 bases between the two germline ends. The CDR3 runs to 14 residues. The germline V gene encodes CDR1 LGHNA and CDR2 YNLKQL (reference sequence).

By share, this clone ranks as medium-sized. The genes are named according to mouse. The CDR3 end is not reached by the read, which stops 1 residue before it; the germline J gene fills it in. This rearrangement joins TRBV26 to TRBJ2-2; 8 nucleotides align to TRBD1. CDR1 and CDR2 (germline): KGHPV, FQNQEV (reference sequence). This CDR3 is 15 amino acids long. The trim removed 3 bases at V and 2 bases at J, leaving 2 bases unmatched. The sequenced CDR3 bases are TGTGCCAGCAGTCTACCAGGGGGCAACACCGGGCAGCTCTAC. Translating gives CASSLPGGNTGQLY. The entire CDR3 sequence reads CASSLPGGNTGQLYF.

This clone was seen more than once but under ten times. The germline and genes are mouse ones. Incomplete CDR3 DNA: TGTGGTGCTAGGGCTCCAAAGGCCCTTGCTGAGCAGTTC. Translated, it gives CGARAPKALAEQF. The CDR3, in full, reads CGARAPKALAEQFF. V gene TRBV20 combines with J gene TRBJ2-1; D not certain. The CDR3 end is not reached by the read, which stops 1 residue before it; the germline J gene fills it in. Germline CDR1 and CDR2: GFQATS and STVNSAI. This CDR3 has 14 amino acids. Trimming cost V 1 base and J 6 bases, with 13 bases left between them. Drawing the rest from reference TRBV20 and TRBJ2-1, the complete variable domain is GALVYQYPRRTICKSGTSMRMECQAVGFQATSVAWYRQSPQKTFELIALSTVNSAIKYEQNFTQEKFPISHPNLSFSSMTVLNAYLEDRGLYLCGARAPKALAEQFFGPGTRLTVL.

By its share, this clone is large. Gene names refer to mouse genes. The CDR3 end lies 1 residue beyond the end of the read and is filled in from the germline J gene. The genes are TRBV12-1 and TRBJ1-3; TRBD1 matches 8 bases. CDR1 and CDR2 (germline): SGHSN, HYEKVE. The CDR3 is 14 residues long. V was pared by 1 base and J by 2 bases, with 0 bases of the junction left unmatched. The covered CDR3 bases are TGTGCCAGCTCTCTACAGGGGGCTGGAAATACGCTCTAT. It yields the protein CASSLQGAGNTLY. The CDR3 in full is CASSLQGAGNTLYF.

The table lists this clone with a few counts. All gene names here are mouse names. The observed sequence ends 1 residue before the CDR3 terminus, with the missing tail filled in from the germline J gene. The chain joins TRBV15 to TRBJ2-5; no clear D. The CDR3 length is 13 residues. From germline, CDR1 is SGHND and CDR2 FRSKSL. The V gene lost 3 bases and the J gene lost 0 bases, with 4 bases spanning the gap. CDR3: CASSLGNQDTQYF. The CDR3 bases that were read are TGTGCCAGCAGTTTGGGTAACCAAGACACCCAGTAC.

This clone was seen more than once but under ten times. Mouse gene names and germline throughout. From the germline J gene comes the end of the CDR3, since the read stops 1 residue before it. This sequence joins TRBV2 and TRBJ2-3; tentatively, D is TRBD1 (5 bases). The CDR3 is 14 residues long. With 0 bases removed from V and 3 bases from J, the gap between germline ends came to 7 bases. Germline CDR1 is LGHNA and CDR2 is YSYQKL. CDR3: CASSQEHRAETLYF. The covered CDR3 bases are TGTGCCAGCAGCCAAGAACACAGGGCAGAAACGCTGTAT.

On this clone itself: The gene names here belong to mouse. The DNA read from the CDR3 is TGTGCCAGCAGTCTCCGCGCAGGAGGGAACACAGAAGTCTTC. Translation: CASSLRAGGNTEVF. The CDR3 in full is CASSLRAGGNTEVFF. The chain employs TRBV26 and TRBJ1-1; D uncertain. The missing CDR3 end, 1 residue past where the read stops, is filled in from the germline J gene. The CDR3 consists of 15 residues. Trimming cost V 3 bases and J 1 base, with 12 bases left between them. Germline V lookup: CDR1 KGHPV, CDR2 FQNQEV (reference sequence).

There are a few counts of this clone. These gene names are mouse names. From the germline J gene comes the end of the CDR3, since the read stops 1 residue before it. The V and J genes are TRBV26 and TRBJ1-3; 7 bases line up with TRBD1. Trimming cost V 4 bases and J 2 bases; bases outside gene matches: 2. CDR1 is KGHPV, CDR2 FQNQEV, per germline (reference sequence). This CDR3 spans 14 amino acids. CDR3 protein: CASSPGQAGNTLYF. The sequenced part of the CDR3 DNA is TGTGCCAGCAGTCCCGGACAGGCTGGAAATACGCTCTAT.

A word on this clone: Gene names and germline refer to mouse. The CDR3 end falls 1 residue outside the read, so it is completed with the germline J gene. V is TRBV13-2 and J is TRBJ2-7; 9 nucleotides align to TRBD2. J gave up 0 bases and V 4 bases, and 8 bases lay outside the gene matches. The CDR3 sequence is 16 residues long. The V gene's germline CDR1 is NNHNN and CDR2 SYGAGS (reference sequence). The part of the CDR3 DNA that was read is TGTGCCAGCGGTCTGGACTGGGGAAGGAGCTCCTATGAACAGTAC. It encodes CASGLDWGRSSYEQY. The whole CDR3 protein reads CASGLDWGRSSYEQYF.

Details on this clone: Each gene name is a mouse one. The CDR3 DNA, read in part, is TGTGCCAGCAGTCTTGGGGGAGGGAATTCGCCCCTCTAC. This encodes CASSLGGGNSPLY. The CDR3 reads in full as CASSLGGGNSPLYF. V gene TRBV26 combines with J gene TRBJ1-6; D possibly corresponds to TRBD1 (5 bases). The read stops 1 residue short of the end of the CDR3; the missing end is completed from the germline J gene. TRBJ1-6 is filed as an ORF, its function uncertain. Germline CDR1 is KGHPV and CDR2 is FQNQEV (reference sequence). With 3 bases removed from V and 7 bases from J, the gap between germline ends came to 10 bases. The CDR3 length is 14 residues.